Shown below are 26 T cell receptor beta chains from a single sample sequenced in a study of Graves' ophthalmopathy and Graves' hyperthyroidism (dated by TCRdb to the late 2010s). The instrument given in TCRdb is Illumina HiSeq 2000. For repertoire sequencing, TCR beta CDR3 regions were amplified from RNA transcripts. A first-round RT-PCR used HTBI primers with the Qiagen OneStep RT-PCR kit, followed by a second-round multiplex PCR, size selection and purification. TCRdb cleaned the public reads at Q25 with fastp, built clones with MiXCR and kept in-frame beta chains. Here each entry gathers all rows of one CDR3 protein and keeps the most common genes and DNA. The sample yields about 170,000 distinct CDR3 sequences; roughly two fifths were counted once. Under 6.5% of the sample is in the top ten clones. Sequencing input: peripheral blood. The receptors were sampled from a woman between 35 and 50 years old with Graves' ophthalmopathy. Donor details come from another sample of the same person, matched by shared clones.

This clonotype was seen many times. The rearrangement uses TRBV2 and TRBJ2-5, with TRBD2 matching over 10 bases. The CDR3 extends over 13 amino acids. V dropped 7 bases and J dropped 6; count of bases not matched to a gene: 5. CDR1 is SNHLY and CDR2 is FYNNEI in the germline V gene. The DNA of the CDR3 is TGTGCCAGCACTACTAGCGGGGTGAAGACCCAGTACTTC. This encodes CASTTSGVKTQYF.

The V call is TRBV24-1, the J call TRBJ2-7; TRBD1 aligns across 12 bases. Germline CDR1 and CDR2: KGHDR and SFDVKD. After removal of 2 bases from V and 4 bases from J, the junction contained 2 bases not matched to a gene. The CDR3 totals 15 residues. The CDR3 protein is CATSDWDRGLYEQYF. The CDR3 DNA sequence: TGTGCCACCAGTGATTGGGACAGGGGGCTGTACGAGCAGTACTTC.

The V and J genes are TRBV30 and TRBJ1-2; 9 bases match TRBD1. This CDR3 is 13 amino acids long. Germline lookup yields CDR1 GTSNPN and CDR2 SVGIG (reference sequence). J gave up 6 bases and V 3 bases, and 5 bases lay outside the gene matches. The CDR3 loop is CAWRTGGANGYTF. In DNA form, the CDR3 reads TGTGCCTGGAGAACAGGGGGCGCGAATGGCTACACCTTC.

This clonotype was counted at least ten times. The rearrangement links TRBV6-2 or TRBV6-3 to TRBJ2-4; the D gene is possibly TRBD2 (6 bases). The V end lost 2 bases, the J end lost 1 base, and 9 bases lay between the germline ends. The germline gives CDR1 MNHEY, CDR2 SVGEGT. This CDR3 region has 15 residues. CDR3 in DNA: TGTGCCAGCAGTTACACGGGAGCGGCCAAAAACATTCAGTACTTC. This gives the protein CASSYTGAAKNIQYF.

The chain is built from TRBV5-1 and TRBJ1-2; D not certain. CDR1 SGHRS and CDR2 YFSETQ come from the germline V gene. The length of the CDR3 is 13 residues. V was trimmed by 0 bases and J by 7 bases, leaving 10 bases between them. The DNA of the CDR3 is TGCGCCAGCAGCTTGGGAAACGTGGGTGGCTACACCTTC. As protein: CASSLGNVGGYTF.

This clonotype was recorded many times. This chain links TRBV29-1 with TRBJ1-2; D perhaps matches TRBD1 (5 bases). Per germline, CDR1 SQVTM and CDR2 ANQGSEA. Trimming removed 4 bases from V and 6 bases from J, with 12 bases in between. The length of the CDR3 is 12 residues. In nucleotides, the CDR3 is TGCAGCGTTGCCGACAGAAATCATGGCTACACCTTC. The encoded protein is CSVADRNHGYTF.

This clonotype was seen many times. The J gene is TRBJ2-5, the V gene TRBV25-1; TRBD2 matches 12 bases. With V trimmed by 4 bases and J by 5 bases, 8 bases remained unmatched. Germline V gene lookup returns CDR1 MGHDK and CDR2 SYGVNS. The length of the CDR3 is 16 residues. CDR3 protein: CASSAGLAGTWETQYF. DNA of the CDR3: TGTGCCAGCAGTGCCGGACTAGCGGGGACTTGGGAGACCCAGTACTTC.

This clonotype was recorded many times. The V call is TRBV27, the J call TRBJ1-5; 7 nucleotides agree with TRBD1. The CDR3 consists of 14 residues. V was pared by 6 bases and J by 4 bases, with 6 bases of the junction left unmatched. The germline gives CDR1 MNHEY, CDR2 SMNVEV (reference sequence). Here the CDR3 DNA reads TGTGCCAGCAGCGTTACAGGGGAGAATCAGCCCCAGCATTTT. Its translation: CASSVTGENQPQHF.

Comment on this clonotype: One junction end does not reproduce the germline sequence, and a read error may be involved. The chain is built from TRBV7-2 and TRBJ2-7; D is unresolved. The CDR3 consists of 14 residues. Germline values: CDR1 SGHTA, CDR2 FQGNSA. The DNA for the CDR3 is TGTGCCAGCAGTTTAGTAGGTCACGGCTACGAGCAGTACTTC. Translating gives CASSLVGHGYEQYF.

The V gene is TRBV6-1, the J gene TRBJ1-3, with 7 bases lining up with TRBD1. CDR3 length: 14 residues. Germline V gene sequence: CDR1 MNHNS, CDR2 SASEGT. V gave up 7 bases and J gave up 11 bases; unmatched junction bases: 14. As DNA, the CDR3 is TGTGCCAGCATTGATCCGACAGGGACTCGCTCCATATATTTT. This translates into CASIDPTGTRSIYF.

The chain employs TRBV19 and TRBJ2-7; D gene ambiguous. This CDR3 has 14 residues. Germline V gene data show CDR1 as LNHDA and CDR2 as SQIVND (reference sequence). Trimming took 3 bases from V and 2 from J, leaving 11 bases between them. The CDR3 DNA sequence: TGTGCCAGTAGTATCGGTCAGCGAACCTACGAGCAGTACTTC. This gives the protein CASSIGQRTYEQYF.

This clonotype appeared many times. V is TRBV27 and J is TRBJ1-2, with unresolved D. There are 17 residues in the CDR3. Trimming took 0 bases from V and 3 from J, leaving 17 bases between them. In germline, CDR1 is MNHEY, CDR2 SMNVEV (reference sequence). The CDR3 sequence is CASSLSGPALIHYGYTF. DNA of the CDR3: TGTGCCAGCAGTTTATCAGGGCCAGCCCTGATTCACTATGGCTACACCTTC.

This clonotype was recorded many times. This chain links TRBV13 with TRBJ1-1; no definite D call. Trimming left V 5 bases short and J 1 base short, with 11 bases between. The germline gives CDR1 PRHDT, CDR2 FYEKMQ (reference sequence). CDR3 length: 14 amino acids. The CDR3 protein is CASSPGRANTEAFF. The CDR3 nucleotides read TGTGCCAGCAGCCCCGGACGGGCGAACACTGAAGCTTTCTTT.

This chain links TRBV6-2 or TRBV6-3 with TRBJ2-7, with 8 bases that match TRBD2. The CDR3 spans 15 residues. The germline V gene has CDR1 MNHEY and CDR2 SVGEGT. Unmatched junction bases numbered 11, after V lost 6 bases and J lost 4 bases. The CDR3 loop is CASRSPGLGLYEQYF. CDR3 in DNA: TGTGCCAGCAGATCGCCGGGACTAGGTTTGTACGAGCAGTACTTC.

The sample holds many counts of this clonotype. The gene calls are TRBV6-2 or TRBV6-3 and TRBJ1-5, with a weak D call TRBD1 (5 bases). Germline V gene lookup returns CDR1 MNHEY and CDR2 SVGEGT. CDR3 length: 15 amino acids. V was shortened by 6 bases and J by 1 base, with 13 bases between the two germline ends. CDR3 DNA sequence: TGTGCCAGCAGCCTGACCGGGGGGAGCAATCAGCCCCAGCATTTT. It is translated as CASSLTGGSNQPQHF.

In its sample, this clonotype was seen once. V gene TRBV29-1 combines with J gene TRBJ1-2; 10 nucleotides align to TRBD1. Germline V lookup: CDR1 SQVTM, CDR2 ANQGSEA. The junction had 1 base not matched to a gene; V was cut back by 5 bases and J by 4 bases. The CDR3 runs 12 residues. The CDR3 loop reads CSVWDRGYGYTF. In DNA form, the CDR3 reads TGCAGCGTTTGGGACAGGGGCTATGGCTACACCTTC.

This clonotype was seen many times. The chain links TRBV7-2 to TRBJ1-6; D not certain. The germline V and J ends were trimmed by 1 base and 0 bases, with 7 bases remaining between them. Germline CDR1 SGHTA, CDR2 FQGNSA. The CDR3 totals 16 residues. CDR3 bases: TGTGCCAGCAGCTTAGATCTTAACTCCTATAATTCACCCCTCCACTTT. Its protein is CASSLDLNSYNSPLHF.

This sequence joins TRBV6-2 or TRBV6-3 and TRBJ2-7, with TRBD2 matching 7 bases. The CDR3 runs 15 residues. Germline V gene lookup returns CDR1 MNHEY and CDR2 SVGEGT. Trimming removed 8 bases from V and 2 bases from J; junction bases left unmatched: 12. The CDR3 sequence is CASWRGRRETYEQYF. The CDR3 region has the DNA TGTGCCAGCTGGCGCGGTAGGCGGGAGACCTACGAGCAGTACTTC.

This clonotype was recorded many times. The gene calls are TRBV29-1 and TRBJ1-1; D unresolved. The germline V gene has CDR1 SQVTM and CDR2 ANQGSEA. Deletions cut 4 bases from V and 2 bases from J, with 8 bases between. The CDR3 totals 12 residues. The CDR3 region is CSVGGSNTEAFF. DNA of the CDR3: TGCAGCGTTGGTGGCTCAAACACTGAAGCTTTCTTT.

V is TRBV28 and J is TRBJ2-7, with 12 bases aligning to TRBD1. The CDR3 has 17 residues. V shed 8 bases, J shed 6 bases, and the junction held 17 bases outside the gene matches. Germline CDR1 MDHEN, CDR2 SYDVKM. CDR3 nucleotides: TGTGCCAGCCCCCGGGACAGGGGGCATGATAGAACGGGCGAGCAGTACTTC. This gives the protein CASPRDRGHDRTGEQYF.

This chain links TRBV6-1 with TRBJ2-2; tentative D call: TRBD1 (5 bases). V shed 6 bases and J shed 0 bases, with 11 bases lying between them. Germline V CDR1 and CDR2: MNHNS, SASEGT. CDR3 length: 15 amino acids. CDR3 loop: CASSWGTPNTGELFF. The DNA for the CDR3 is TGTGCCAGCAGCTGGGGCACCCCGAACACCGGGGAGCTGTTTTTT.

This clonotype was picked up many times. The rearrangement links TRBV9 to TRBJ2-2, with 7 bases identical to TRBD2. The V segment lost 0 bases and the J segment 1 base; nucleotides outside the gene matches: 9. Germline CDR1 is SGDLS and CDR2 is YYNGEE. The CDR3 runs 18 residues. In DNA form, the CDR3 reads TGTGCCAGCAGCGTAGCCTCGACGGGAGGCGAGAACACCGGGGAGCTGTTTTTT. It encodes CASSVASTGGENTGELFF.

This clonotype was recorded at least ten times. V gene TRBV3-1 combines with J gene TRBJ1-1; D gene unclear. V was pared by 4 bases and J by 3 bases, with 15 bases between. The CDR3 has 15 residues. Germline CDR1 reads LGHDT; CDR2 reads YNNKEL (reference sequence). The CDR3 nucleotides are TGTGCCAGCAGCCCTGGTGGAGCGTTTGACACTGAAGCTTTCTTT. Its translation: CASSPGGAFDTEAFF.

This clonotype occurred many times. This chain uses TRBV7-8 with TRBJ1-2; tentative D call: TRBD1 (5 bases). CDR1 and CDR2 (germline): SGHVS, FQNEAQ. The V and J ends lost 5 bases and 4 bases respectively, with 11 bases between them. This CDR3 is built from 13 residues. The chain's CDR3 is CASSIDSGYGYTF. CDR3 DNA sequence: TGTGCCAGCAGCATTGACAGCGGCTATGGCTACACCTTC.

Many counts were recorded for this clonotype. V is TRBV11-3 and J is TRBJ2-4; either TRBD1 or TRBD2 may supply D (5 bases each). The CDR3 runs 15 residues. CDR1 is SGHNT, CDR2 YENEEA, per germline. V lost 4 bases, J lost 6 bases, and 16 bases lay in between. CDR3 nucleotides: TGTGCCAGCAGCTGGGGACGGGTGGTCGGAAACATTCAGTACTTC. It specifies CASSWGRVVGNIQYF.

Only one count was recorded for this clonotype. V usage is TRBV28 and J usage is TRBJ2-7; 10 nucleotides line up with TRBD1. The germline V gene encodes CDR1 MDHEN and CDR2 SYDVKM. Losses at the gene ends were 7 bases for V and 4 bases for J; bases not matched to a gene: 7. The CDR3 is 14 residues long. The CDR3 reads CASNHDRGRYEQYF. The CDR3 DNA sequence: TGTGCCAGCAATCACGACAGGGGGCGTTACGAGCAGTACTTC.